The T cell receptor (beta chain) described here comes from a study of blood T cell repertoires in COVID-19. The overall study: Samples taken during acute and convalescent COVID-19 were collected in the United States, Italy and Spain. The analysed material was cDNA or gDNA that came from T cells, B-cell-depleted T cells, or PBMCs.

CDR1 is SGHVS, CDR2 FNYEAQ, per germline. The length of the CDR3 is 14 residues. Losses at the gene ends were 1 base for V and 3 bases for J; bases not matched to a gene: 0. Authors' analysis steps: Reference gene primer amplification gave nucleated cell count estimates. Generated by immunoSEQ multiplex PCR, the TCRdb table keeps only in-frame clones and is missing some. That table gives V, J and clone size, and the DNA gave D and trimming. Of around 250,000 clones in the sample, around nine tenths were seen once. This rearrangement joins TRBV7-6 to TRBJ1-3; TRBD1 matches 7 bases. The sequencing sample was made of peripheral blood. The origin of this receptor is a man aged 35-49 years with active or convalescent COVID-19. The CDR3 loop reads CASSLGTGGNTIYF. CDR3 DNA sequence: TGTGCCAGCAGCTTAGGGACAGGTGGAAACACCATATATTTT.